Listed below are T cell receptor beta chains from one sample, sequenced in a study of blood T cells in healthy people across ages. TCRdb re-analysed the 5' RACE reads in MiXCR, keeping a single row per CDR3 protein. The sample records some 1.5 million distinct CDR3 sequences, roughly 30% being singletons. Sequenced input: blood. These receptors all stem from a woman aged 25 to 39 in good health. Both conserved end residues are part of each CDR3. D genes are given only for firm matches. Rows give clone size only sometimes, using once, few, many, or a class for an expanded clone.

TRBV13	TRBJ2-2	.	.	CASSSEGLGDTGELFF
TRBV2	TRBJ2-1	TRBD2	few	CASSVLAGGNQVEQFF
TRBV5-1	TRBJ2-6	.	.	CASSSKPGANVLTF
TRBV7-6	TRBJ2-7	TRBD2	.	CASSPGTSLHEQYF
TRBV7-2	.	.	few	CASSFYRAYEQYF
TRBV24-1	TRBJ1-1	.	.	CATSGGLSTEAFF
TRBV27	TRBJ1-2	TRBD1	.	CASLLDRGTYGYTF
TRBV20-1	TRBJ2-3	.	.	CSGTRQVSSTDTQYF
TRBV5-1	TRBJ2-3	TRBD1	.	CASSRGDRGIDTQYF
TRBV10-3	TRBJ1-5	.	once	CAISANGGQPQHF
TRBV15	TRBJ1-3	.	.	CATSGDSRTGNTIYF
TRBV6-4	TRBJ2-3	.	.	CACSADQHTDTQYF
TRBV20-1	TRBJ2-7	TRBD1	.	CSATGGVYEQYF
TRBV15	TRBJ1-1	.	.	CATSRLYDTEAFF
TRBV6-6	TRBJ1-2	TRBD1	few	CASSINTGTGNGYTF
TRBV4-1	TRBJ2-5	.	.	CASSQEGRRQETQYF
TRBV12-3/TRBV12-4	TRBJ2-7	TRBD2	many	CASSLAGGTYEQYF